The present entry profiles one TCR beta chain with its context. Its antigen is currently unknown. The CDR3 runs to 18 residues. Germline CDR1 is SGHDN and CDR2 is FVKESK. V dropped 1 base and J dropped 0; count of bases not matched to a gene: 6. The data originate from a study of shared clonotypes between healthy human individuals. Regarding the study as a whole: What rarefaction showed was incomplete sorted-subset sequencing despite large depth. Since donors were few, the genetic and exposure-history diversity represented was limited. The study found about 5% of naive CD4 clonotypes shared across four donors.

Over several immunoSEQ plates, each subset's genomic DNA was distributed in even portions. Using immunoSEQ multiplex PCR, the repertoire was profiled, and TCRdb retains in-frame clones only, with some absent. The sample holds a few million clones, 85% to 95% seen once. This chain joins TRBV14 and TRBJ2-7, with 13 bases fitting TRBD2. The specimen was naive CD4+ T cells from PBMCs. Documented subset: CD45RA+ positively selected. This TCR derives from a man between 18 and 35 years old in good health. Some clones in this sample may be carry-over from other donors' samples. CDR3 sequence reads: CASSQGLAGGGSSYEQYF. CDR3 coding DNA: TGTGCCAGCAGCCAAGGACTAGCGGGAGGAGGTTCCTCCTACGAGCAGTACTTC.